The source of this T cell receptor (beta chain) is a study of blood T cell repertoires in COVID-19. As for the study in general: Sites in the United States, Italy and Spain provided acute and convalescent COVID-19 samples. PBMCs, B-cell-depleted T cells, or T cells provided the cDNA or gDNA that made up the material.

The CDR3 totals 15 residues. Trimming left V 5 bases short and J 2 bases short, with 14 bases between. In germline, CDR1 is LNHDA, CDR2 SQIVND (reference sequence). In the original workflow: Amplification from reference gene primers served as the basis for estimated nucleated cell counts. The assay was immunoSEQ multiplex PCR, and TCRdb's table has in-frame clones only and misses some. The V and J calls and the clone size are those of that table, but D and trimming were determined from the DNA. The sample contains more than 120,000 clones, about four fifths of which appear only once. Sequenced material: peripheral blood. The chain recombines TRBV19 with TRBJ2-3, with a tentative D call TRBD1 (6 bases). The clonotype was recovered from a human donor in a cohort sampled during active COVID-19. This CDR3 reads CASSPRQEYTDTQYF. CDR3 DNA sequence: TGTGCCAGTAGTCCACGACAGGAGTACACAGATACGCAGTATTTT.